The TCR beta chain under discussion was sequenced for a study of Ad26.COV2.S vaccination and SARS-CoV-2 variants. At the level of the study: Donor joined the COV1001 Ad26.COV2.S trial arm.

The CDR3 runs 16 residues. The germline V and J ends were trimmed by 4 bases and 2 bases, with 15 bases remaining between them. The germline V gene has CDR1 SEHNR and CDR2 FQNEAQ (reference sequence). The treatment: roughly 19 received Ad26.COV2.S at low or high dose, single or two shots; several received placebo; per-sample allocation not given. Specimens were obtained on day 63 following the first vaccine or placebo injection. Produced via immunoSEQ multiplex PCR; TCRdb's table is partial and in-frame only. The sample lists approximately 300,000 clones, about 82% occurring once. This clonotype originated in a person aged 18-65 years who received the Ad26.COV2.S COVID-19 vaccine or a placebo. This sample comprised peripheral blood, obtained in a trial of Ad26.COV2.S vaccine versus placebo. The chain couples TRBV7-9 to TRBJ2-4; possible D gene TRBD1, 5 bases. The CDR3 DNA sequence: TGTGCCAGCAGCTCAAGGGGCGAGATCACCAAAAACATTCAGTACTTC. This gives the protein CASSSRGEITKNIQYF. Looking up the rest from reference TRBV7-9 and TRBJ2-4 gives the full variable domain: DTGVSQNPRHKITKRGQNVTFRCDPISEHNRLYWYRQTLGQGPEFLTYFQNEAQLEKSRLLSDRFSAERPKGSFSTLEIQRTEQGDSAMYLCASSSRGEITKNIQYFGAGTRLSVL.